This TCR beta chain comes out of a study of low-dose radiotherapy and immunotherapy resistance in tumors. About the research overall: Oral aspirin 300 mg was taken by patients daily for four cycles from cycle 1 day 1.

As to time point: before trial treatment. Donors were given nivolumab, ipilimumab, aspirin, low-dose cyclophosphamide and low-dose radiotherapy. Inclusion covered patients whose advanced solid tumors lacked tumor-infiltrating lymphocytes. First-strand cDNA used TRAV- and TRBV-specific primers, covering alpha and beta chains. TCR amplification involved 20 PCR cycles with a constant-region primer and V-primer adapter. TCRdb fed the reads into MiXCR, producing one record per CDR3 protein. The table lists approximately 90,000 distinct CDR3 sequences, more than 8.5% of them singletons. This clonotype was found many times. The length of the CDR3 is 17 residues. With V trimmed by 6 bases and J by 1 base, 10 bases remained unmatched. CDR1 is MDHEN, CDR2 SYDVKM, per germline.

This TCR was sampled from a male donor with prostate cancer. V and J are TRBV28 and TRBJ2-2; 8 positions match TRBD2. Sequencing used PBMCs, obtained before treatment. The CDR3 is CASSSGLLAGNTGELFF. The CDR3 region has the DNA TGTGCCAGCAGCTCGGGGCTCCTAGCGGGGAACACCGGGGAGCTGTTTTTT.